This T cell receptor (beta chain) is drawn from a study of early T cells in non-severe SARS-CoV-2 infection. Study-wide context: Alpha and beta chains were unpaired, from unsorted whole-blood bulk RNA.

TCRdb processed the 5' RACE reads anew with MiXCR; each CDR3 protein has one entry. The sample contains 30,000 to 35,000 distinct CDR3 sequences, about 7% of which appear only once. Study findings and constraints: Database matching using VDJdb favored anti-spike CD8 responses, with private and CD4 specificities left missing.

This clonotype has a handful of counts. What it binds is unknown. The germline V gene has CDR1 SQVTM and CDR2 ANQGSEA. V lost 4 bases and J lost 6, with 13 bases in between. This CDR3 spans 12 amino acids. Sequencing was performed on whole blood. This receptor was taken from an adult who was a healthcare worker with PCR-confirmed SARS-CoV-2 infection or an uninfected control (not recorded which). The chain links TRBV29-1 to TRBJ2-7; D may be TRBD2 (6 bases). As DNA, the CDR3 is TGCAGCGTTGGATCGGGAGCTTTCGAGCAGTACTTC. This translates into CSVGSGAFEQYF.